Sequencing of this T cell receptor beta chain was carried out in a study of blood T cell repertoires in COVID-19. Background on the study: Spain, Italy and the United States supplied samples that represented acute and convalescent COVID-19.

Trimming removed 0 bases at V and 9 bases at J, with 18 bases between. Germline CDR1 is MNHEY and CDR2 is SVGAGI. This CDR3 comprises 16 residues. Produced via immunoSEQ multiplex PCR; TCRdb's table is partial and in-frame only. The sample has about 200,000 clones, approximately 81% seen once. The sequenced sample was peripheral blood. The receptor's source is a woman of 80 years or more with acute or convalescent COVID-19. V is TRBV6-5 and J is TRBJ1-3, with no clear D. CDR3 sequence reads: CASSYSGSQKAGTIYF. Here the CDR3 DNA reads TGTGCCAGCAGTTACTCCGGGTCTCAAAAGGCGGGCACCATATATTTT.